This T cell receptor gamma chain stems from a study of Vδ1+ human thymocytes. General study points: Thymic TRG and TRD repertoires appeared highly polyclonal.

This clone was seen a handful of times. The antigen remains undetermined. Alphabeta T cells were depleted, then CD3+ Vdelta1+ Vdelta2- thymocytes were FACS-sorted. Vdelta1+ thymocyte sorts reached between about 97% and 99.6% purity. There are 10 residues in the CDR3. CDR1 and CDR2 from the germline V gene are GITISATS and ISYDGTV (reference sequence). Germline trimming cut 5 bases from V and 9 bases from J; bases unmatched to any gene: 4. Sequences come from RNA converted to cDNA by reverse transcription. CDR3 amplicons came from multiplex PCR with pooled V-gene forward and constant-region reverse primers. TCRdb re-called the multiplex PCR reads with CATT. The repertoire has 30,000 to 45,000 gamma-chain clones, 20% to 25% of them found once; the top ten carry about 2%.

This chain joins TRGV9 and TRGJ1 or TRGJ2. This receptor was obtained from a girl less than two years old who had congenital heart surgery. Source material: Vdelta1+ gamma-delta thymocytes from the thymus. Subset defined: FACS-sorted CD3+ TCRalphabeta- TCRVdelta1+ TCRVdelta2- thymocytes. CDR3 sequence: CALWVTKKLF. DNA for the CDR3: TGTGCCTTGTGGGTGACTAAGAAACTCTTT.